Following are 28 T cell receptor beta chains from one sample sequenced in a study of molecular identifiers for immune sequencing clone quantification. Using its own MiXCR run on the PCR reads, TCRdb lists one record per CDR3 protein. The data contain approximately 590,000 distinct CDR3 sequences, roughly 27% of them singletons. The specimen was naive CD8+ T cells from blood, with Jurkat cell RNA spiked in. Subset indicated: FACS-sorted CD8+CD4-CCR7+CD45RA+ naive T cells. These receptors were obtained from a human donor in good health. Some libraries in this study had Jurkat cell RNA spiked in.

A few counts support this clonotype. CDR3 in DNA: TGTGCCAGCAGTTACTCGATAACGACTAGCGGGATTTCTACTACAGATACGCAGTATTTT. It codes for CASSYSITTSGISTTDTQYF. The rearrangement links TRBV6-6 to TRBJ2-3; 11 bases fit TRBD2. CDR1 and CDR2 (germline): MNHNY, SVGAGI (reference sequence). The CDR3 is made up of 20 amino acids. V trimming: 0 bases; J trimming: 3 bases; junction bases outside the gene matches: 14.

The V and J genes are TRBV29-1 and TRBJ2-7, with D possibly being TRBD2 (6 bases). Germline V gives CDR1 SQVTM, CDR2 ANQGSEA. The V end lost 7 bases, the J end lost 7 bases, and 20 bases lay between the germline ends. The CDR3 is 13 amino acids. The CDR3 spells CSAEAGRRGEQYF. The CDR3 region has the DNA TGCAGCGCCGAGGCGGGACGTCGGGGGGAGCAGTACTTC.

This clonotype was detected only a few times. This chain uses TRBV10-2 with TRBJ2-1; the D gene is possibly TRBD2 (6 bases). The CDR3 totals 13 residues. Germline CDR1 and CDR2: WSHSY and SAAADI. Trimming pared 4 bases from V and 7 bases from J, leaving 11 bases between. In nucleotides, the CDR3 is TGCGCCAGCAGTGCAGCGGGTATAAATGAGCAGTTCTTC. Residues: CASSAAGINEQFF.

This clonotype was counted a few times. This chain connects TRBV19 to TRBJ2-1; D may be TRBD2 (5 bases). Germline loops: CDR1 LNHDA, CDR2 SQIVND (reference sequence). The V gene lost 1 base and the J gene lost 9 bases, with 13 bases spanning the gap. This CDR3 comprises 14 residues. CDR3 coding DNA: TGTGCCAGTAGTATAGTTTCTGGAGGTGGTGAGCAGTTCTTC. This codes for CASSIVSGGGEQFF.

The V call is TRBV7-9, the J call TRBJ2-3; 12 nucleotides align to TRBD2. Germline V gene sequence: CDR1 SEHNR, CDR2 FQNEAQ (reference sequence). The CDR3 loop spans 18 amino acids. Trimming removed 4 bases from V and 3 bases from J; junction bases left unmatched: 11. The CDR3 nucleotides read TGTGCCAGCAGCTCAACCCGACTAGCGGGAGAGGCTACAGATACGCAGTATTTT. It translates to CASSSTRLAGEATDTQYF.

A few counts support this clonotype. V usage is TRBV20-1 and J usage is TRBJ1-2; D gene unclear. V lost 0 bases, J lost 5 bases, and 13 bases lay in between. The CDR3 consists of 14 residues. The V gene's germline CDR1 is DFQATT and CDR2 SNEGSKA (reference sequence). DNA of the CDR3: TGCAGTGCTAGAGATGCAACAGTAGATTATGGCTACACCTTC. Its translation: CSARDATVDYGYTF.

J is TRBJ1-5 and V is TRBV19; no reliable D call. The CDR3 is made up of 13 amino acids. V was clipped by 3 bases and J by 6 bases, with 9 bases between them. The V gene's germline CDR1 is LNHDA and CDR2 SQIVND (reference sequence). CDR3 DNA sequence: TGTGCCAGTAGTATTTTGAAGGGTCAGCCCCAGCATTTT. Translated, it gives CASSILKGQPQHF.

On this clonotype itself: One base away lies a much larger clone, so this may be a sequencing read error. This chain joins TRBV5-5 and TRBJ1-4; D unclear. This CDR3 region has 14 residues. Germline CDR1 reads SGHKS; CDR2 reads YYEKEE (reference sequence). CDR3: CASSKGGLNEKLLF. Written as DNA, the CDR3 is TGTGCCAGCAGCAAGGGAGGTCTTAATGAAAAACTGCTTTTT.

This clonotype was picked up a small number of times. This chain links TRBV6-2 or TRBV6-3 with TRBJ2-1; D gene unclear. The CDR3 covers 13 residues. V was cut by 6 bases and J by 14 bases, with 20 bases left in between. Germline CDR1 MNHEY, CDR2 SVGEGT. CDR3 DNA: TGTGCCAGCAGCTCTCATAGCTCCACGGTCGAGTTCTTC. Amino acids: CASSSHSSTVEFF.

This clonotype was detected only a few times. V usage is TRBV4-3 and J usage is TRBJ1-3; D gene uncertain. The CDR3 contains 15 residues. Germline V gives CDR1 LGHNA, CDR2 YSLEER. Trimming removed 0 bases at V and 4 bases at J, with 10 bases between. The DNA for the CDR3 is TGCGCCAGCAGCCAAGATAGGGTAACGGGAAACACCATATATTTT. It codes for CASSQDRVTGNTIYF.

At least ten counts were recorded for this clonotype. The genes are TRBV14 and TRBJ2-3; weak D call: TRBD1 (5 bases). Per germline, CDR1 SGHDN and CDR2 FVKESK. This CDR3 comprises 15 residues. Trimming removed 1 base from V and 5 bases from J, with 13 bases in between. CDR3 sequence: CASSQVAPGIDTQYF. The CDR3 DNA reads TGTGCCAGCAGCCAAGTGGCACCAGGGATAGATACGCAGTATTTT. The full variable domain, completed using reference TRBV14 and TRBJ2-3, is EAGVTQFPSHSVIEKGQTVTLRCDPISGHDNLYWYRRVMGKEIKFLLHFVKESKQDESGMPNNRFLAERTGGTYSTLKVQPAELEDSGVYFCASSQVAPGIDTQYFGPGTRLTVL.

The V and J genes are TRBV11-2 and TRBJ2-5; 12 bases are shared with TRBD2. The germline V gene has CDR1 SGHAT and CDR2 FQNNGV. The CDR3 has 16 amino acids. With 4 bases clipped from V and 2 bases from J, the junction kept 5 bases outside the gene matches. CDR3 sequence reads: CASSSHGLAGQETQYF. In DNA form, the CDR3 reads TGTGCCAGCAGCTCCCACGGACTAGCGGGGCAAGAGACCCAGTACTTC.

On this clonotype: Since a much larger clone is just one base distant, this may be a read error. The CDR3 DNA follows: TGCAGCGTTGAAGATTTTAGGGAAGCTGGAAACACCATATATTTT. Protein product: CSVEDFREAGNTIYF. The chain links TRBV29-1 to TRBJ1-3; D is unresolved. V shed 0 bases and J shed 2 bases, with 11 bases lying between them. CDR1 SQVTM and CDR2 ANQGSEA come from the germline V gene. This CDR3 comprises 15 residues.

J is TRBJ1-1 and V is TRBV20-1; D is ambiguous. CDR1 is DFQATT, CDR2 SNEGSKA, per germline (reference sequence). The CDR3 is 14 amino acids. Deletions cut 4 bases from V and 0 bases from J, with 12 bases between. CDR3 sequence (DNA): TGCAGTGCTAATCCACCAGGTTTGAACACTGAAGCTTTCTTT. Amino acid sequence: CSANPPGLNTEAFF.

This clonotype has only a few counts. In nucleotides, the CDR3 is TGCGCCAGCAGCCAAGTCACAGTGTCAGAGGACAATGAGCAGTTCTTC. As protein: CASSQVTVSEDNEQFF. The chain uses TRBV4-3 and TRBJ2-1; D not certain. Trimming removed 1 base at V and 5 bases at J, with 15 bases between. This CDR3 is built from 16 residues. Germline V gives CDR1 LGHNA, CDR2 YSLEER.

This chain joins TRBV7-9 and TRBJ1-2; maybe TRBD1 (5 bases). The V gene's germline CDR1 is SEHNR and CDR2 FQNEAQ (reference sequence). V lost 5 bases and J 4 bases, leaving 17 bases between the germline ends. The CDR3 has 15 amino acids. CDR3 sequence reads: CASSHPGQAGYGYTF. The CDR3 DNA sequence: TGTGCCAGCAGCCACCCAGGGCAGGCCGGCTATGGCTACACCTTC.

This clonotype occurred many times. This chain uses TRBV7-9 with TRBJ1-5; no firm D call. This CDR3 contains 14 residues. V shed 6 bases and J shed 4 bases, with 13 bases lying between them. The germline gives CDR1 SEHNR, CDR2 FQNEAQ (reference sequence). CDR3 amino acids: CASSLNHINQPQHF. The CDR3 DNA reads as TGTGCCAGCAGTTTAAACCATATAAATCAGCCCCAGCATTTT.

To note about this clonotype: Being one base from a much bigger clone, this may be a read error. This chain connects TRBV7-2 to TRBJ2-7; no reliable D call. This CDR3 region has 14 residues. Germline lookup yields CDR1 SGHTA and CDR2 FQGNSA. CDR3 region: CASRLVVLNYEQYF. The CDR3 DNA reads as TGTGCCAGCCGCTTAGTTGTACTAAACTACGAGCAGTACTTC.

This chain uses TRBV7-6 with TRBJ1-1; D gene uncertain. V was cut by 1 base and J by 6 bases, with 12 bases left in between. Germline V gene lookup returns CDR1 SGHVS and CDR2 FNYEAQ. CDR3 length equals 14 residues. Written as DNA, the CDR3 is TGTGCCAGCAGCTTAGATGGTGATGGGGCTGAAGCTTTCTTT. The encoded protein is CASSLDGDGAEAFF.

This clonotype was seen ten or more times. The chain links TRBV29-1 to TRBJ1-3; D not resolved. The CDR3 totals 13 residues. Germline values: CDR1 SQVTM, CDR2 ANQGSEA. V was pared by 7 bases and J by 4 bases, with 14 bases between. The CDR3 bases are TGCAGCGCCCGCGGTGCAACCGGAAACACCATATATTTT. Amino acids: CSARGATGNTIYF. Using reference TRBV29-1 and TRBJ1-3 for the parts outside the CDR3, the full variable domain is SAVISQKPSRDICQRGTSLTIQCQVDSQVTMMFWYRQQPGQSLTLIATANQGSEATYESGFVIDKFPISRPNLTFSTLTVSNMSPEDSSIYLCSARGATGNTIYFGEGSWLTVV.

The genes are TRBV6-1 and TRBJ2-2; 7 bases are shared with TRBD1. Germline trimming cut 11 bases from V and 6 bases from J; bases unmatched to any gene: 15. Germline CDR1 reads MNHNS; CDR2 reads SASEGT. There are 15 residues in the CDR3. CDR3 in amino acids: CAGKLDRTGSGELFF. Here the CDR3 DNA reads TGTGCCGGCAAGCTGGATAGGACAGGTTCCGGGGAGCTGTTTTTT.

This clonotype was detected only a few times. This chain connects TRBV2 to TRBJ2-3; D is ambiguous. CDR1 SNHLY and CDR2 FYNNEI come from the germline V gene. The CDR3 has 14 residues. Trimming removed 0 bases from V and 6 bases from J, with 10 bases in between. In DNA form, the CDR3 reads TGTGCCAGCAGTGAAGCCGGAGACCTGGATACGCAGTATTTT. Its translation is CASSEAGDLDTQYF.

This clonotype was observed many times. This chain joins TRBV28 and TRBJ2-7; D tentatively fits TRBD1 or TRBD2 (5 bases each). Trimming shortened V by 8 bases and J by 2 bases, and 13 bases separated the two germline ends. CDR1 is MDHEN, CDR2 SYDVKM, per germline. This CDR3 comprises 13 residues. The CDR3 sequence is CASRIGGTYEQYF. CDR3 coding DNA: TGTGCCAGCCGGATTGGGGGAACCTACGAGCAGTACTTC.

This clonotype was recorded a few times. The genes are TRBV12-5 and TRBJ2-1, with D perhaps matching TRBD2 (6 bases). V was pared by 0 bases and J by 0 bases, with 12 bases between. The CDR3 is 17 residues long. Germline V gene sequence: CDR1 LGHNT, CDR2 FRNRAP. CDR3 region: CASGLVLAGSSYNEQFF. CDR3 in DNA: TGTGCTAGTGGTTTGGTACTGGCGGGAAGCTCCTACAATGAGCAGTTCTTC.

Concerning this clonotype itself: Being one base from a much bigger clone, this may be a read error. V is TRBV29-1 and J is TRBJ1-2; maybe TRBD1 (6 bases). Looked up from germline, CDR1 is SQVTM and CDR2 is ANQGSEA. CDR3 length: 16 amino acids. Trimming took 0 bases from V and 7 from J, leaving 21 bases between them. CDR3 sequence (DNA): TGCAGCGTTGAAGACCACACCAGGGGTTCTCTCTGTGGCTACACCTTC. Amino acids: CSVEDHTRGSLCGYTF.

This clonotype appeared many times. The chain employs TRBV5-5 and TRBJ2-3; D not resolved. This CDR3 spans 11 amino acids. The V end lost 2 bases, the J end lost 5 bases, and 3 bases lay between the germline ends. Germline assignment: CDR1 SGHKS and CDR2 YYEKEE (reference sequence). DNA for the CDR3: TGTGCCAGCAGCTTCGAAGATACGCAGTATTTT. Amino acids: CASSFEDTQYF. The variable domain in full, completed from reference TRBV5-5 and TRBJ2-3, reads DAGVTQSPTHLIKTRGQQVTLRCSPISGHKSVSWYQQVLGQGPQFIFQYYEKEERGRGNFPDRFSARQFPNYSSELNVNALLLGDSALYLCASSFEDTQYFGPGTRLTVL.

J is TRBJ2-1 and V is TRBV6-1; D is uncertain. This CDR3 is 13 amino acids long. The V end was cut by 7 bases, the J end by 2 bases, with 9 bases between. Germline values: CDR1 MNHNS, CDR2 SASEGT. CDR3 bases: TGTGCCAGCACTATCCCCACCTACAATGAGCAGTTCTTC. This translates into CASTIPTYNEQFF.

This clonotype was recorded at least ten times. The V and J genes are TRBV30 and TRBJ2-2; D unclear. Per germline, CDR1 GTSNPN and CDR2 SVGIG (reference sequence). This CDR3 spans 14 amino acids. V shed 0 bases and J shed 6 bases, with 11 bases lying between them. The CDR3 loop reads CAWSVLSNAGELFF. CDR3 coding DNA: TGTGCCTGGAGTGTCTTATCCAACGCCGGGGAGCTGTTTTTT.